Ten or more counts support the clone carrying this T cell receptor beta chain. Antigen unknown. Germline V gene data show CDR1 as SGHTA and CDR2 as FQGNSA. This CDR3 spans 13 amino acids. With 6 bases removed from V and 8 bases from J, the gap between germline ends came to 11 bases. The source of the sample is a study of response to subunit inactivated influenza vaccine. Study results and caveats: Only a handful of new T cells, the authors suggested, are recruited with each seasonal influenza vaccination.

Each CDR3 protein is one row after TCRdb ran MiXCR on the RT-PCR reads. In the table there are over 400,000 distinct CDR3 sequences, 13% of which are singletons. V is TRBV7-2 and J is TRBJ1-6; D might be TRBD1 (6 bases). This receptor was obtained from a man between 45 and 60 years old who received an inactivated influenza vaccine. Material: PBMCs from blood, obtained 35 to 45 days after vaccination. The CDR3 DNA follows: TGTGCCAGCAGACAGGGAATGGATTCACCCCTCCACTTT. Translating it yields CASRQGMDSPLHF.